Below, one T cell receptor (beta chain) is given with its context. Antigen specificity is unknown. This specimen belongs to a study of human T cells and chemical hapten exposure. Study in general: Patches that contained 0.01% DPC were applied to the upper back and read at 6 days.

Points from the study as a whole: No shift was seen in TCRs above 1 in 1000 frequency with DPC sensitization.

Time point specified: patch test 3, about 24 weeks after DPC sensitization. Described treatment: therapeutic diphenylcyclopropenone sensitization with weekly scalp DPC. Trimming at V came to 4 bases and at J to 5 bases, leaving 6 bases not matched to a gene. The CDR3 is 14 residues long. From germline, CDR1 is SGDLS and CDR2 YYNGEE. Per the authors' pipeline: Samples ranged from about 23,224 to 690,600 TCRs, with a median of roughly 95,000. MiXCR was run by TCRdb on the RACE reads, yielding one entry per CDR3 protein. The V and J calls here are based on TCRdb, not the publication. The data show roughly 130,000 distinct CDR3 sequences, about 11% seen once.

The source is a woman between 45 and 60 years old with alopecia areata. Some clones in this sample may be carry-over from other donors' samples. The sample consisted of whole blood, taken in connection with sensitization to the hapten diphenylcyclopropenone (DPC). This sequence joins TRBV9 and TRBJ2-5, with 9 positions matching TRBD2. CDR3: CASSFSGSGETQYF. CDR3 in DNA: TGTGCCAGCAGCTTTAGCGGGAGTGGTGAGACCCAGTACTTC. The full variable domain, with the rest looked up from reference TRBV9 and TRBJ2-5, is DSGVTQTPKHLITATGQRVTLRCSPRSGDLSVYWYQQSLDQGLQFLIQYYNGEERAKGNILERFSAQQFPDLHSELNLSSLELGDSALYFCASSFSGSGETQYFGPGTRLLVL.